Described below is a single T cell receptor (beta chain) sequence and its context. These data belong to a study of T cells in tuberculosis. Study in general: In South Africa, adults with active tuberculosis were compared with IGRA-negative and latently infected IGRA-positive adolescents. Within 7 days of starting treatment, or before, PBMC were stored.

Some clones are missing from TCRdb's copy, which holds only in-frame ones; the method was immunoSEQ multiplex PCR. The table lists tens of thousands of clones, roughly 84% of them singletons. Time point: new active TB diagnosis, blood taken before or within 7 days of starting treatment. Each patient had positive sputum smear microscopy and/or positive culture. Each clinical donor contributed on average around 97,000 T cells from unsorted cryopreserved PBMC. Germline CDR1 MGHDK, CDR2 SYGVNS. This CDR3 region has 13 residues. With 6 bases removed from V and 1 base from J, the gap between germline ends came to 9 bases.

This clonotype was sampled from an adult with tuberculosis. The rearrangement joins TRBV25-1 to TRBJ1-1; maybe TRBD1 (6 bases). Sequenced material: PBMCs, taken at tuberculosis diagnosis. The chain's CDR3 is CASSIQGNTEAFF. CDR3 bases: TGTGCCAGCAGCATACAGGGGAACACTGAAGCTTTCTTT.